These 19 T cell receptor beta chains came from one sample sequenced in a study of technical replicates of blood from a handful of donors. The repertoire was sequenced with immunoSEQ multiplex PCR; TCRdb's copy has only in-frame clones and lacks some. The sample yields about 59,000 clones, 93% seen once. The sample taken for sequencing was PBMCs. These receptors all come from a human donor in good health. Some clones in this sample may be carry-over from other donors' samples.

This clone has only one observation. This chain joins TRBV2 and TRBJ2-7, with TRBD2 as a possible D gene (6 bases). Trimming left V 9 bases short and J 0 bases short, with 12 bases between. The CDR3 extends over 13 amino acids. In germline, CDR1 is SNHLY, CDR2 FYNNEI. The CDR3 region is CASLDYRSYEQYF. The CDR3 nucleotides read TGTGCCAGTCTGGACTACCGCTCCTACGAGCAGTACTTC.

The chain employs TRBV7-9 and TRBJ2-1; D possibly corresponds to TRBD2 (5 bases). Trimming removed 5 bases at V and 14 bases at J, with 19 bases between. CDR3 length equals 13 residues. From germline, CDR1 is SEHNR and CDR2 FQNEAQ (reference sequence). The CDR3 DNA is TGTGCCAGCAGCCGCTTTGCGGATACGAGGGAGTTCTTC. Translation gives CASSRFADTREFF.

The genes are TRBV10-1 and TRBJ2-7, with 8 bases that match TRBD1. Germline CDR1 and CDR2: WNHNN and SYGVQD (reference sequence). The V segment lost 6 bases and the J segment 4 bases; nucleotides outside the gene matches: 11. The CDR3 is 15 residues long. The chain's CDR3 is CASRGRDRGLYEQYF. The CDR3 DNA sequence: TGCGCCAGCAGAGGGCGAGACAGGGGTTTATACGAGCAGTACTTC.

This rearrangement joins TRBV5-1 to TRBJ1-2, with TRBD1 as a possible D gene (5 bases). The germline V gene has CDR1 SGHRS and CDR2 YFSETQ. V shed 4 bases and J shed 4 bases, with 14 bases lying between them. The length of the CDR3 is 14 residues. CDR3 sequence reads: CASSDPGSGYGYTF. CDR3 sequence (DNA): TGCGCCAGCAGCGACCCAGGGTCAGGCTATGGCTACACCTTC.

This clone appeared a few times. The V gene is TRBV2, the J gene TRBJ1-1; 10 positions match TRBD1. V was clipped by 8 bases and J by 9 bases; unmatched bases: 6. Germline V gene sequence: CDR1 SNHLY, CDR2 FYNNEI. The length of the CDR3 is 12 residues. CDR3 DNA: TGTGCCAGCGCGGTGGGACAGGGGCAAGCTTTCTTT. Its protein is CASAVGQGQAFF.

In DNA form, the CDR3 reads TGTGCCAGCAGACCCGGGACTAGCGGAACCTACGAGCAGTACTTC. It encodes CASRPGTSGTYEQYF. The genes are TRBV2 and TRBJ2-7; 11 bases map to TRBD2. The CDR3 spans 15 residues. Germline V CDR1 and CDR2: SNHLY, FYNNEI. The J segment lost 2 bases and the V segment lost 6 bases, leaving 6 bases of the junction unmatched.

The chain joins TRBV30 to TRBJ2-2, with D maybe TRBD2 (6 bases). The germline V gene has CDR1 GTSNPN and CDR2 SVGIG (reference sequence). V lost 4 bases, J lost 7 bases, and 13 bases lay in between. The CDR3 extends over 13 amino acids. The CDR3 reads CAWKPGLLGELFF. CDR3 sequence (DNA): TGTGCCTGGAAACCCGGACTACTCGGGGAGCTGTTTTTT.

The J gene is TRBJ1-1, the V gene TRBV15; unclear D gene. V was shortened by 2 bases and J by 1 base, with 14 bases between the two germline ends. CDR3 length: 16 amino acids. The germline CDR1 and CDR2 sequences are LNHNV and YYDKDF (reference sequence). CDR3 in amino acids: CATSRPLGRGNTEAFF. CDR3 nucleotide sequence: TGTGCCACCAGCAGACCCCTCGGGAGAGGGAACACTGAAGCTTTCTTT.

The chain uses TRBV4-3 and TRBJ2-7; D not resolved. The CDR3 extends over 12 amino acids. V was clipped by 1 base and J by 4 bases, with 5 bases between them. Germline V gene data show CDR1 as LGHNA and CDR2 as YSLEER. CDR3 bases: TGCGCCAGCAGCCAAGGCCTATACGAGCAGTACTTC. Amino acid sequence: CASSQGLYEQYF.

The V and J genes are TRBV7-2 and TRBJ2-1; the match to TRBD1 covers 9 bases. The germline V gene has CDR1 SGHTA and CDR2 FQGNSA. This CDR3 comprises 17 residues. J lost 7 bases, V lost 6 bases, and 16 bases had no gene match. CDR3 residues: CASSLYAGTGSLNEQFF. The CDR3, as DNA: TGTGCCAGCAGTCTCTACGCCGGGACAGGGAGTTTGAATGAGCAGTTCTTC.

The chain uses TRBV7-2 and TRBJ1-2; D unclear. This CDR3 comprises 15 residues. The V gene lost 5 bases and the J gene lost 4 bases, with 17 bases spanning the gap. Germline loops: CDR1 SGHTA, CDR2 FQGNSA. CDR3 in DNA: TGTGCCAGCAGCCCGGGAGGGCAGCCGCTCTATGGCTACACCTTC. Its translation: CASSPGGQPLYGYTF.

The rearrangement joins TRBV12-5 to TRBJ1-6; TRBD1 might be the D (6 bases). The ends were cut back, 4 bases at V and 0 bases at J, with 19 bases in the middle. The V gene's germline CDR1 is LGHNT and CDR2 FRNRAP. CDR3 length equals 19 residues. The CDR3 DNA follows: TGTGCTAGTGGTTCGACGGGGCAGGGGTCCCGCTCCTATAATTCACCCCTCCACTTT. It encodes CASGSTGQGSRSYNSPLHF.

The CDR3 DNA follows: TGTGCCAGCAGCTTACAGGATGGGTGGGCAAACACCATATATTTT. The encoded protein is CASSLQDGWANTIYF. J is TRBJ1-3 and V is TRBV9; D may be TRBD1 (5 bases). V was trimmed by 4 bases and J by 6 bases, leaving 17 bases between them. Germline loops: CDR1 SGDLS, CDR2 YYNGEE. This CDR3 has 15 amino acids.

This clone is a singleton in its sample. This chain uses TRBV7-9 with TRBJ1-3; D is possibly TRBD1 (6 bases). Germline V gene sequence: CDR1 SEHNR, CDR2 FQNEAQ (reference sequence). The CDR3 is 14 amino acids. Trimming took off 5 bases at V and 1 base at J, with 9 bases between the two ends. CDR3 in amino acids: CASSQGGSGNTIYF. Here the CDR3 DNA reads TGTGCCAGCAGCCAAGGGGGTTCTGGAAACACCATATATTTT.

This clone was seen just once. The chain combines TRBV7-2 with TRBJ2-5, with D perhaps matching TRBD2 (6 bases). V lost 6 bases and J 5 bases, leaving 19 bases between the germline ends. There are 15 residues in the CDR3. The germline V gene has CDR1 SGHTA and CDR2 FQGNSA. CDR3 sequence (DNA): TGTGCCAGCAGTCAAAACGGAGGGCCGAGGGAGACCCAGTACTTC. It yields the protein CASSQNGGPRETQYF.

The V and J genes are TRBV10-3 and TRBJ2-6; no clear D. This CDR3 region has 14 residues. In germline, CDR1 is ENHRY, CDR2 SYGVKD. With 5 bases removed from V and 0 bases from J, the gap between germline ends came to 5 bases. The CDR3 reads CAISSPSGANVLTF. The CDR3 region has the DNA TGTGCCATCAGTAGCCCCTCTGGGGCCAACGTCCTGACTTTC.

This rearrangement joins TRBV7-2 to TRBJ2-3, with 7 bases aligning to TRBD1. The V and J ends lost 5 bases and 1 base, in that order; junction bases with no gene match: 3. The CDR3 contains 14 residues. CDR1 and CDR2 (germline): SGHTA, FQGNSA. The CDR3: CASSVDRGTDTQYF. The CDR3 DNA reads as TGTGCCAGCAGCGTCGACAGGGGCACAGATACGCAGTATTTT. Using reference TRBV7-2 and TRBJ2-3 for the parts outside the CDR3, the full variable domain is GAGVSQSPSNKVTEKGKDVELRCDPISGHTALYWYRQSLGQGLEFLIYFQGNSAPDKSGLPSDRFSAERTGGSVSTLTIQRTQQEDSAVYLCASSVDRGTDTQYFGPGTRLTVL.

This clone has only one observation. V usage is TRBV18 and J usage is TRBJ2-7; 10 nucleotides line up with TRBD1. Losses at the gene ends were 4 bases for V and 2 bases for J; bases not matched to a gene: 5. This CDR3 has 15 residues. CDR1 is KGHSH, CDR2 LQKENI, per germline. The CDR3 bases are TGTGCCAGCTCACTCGGACAGGGGGAGACCTACGAGCAGTACTTC. Its protein product is CASSLGQGETYEQYF.

Worth noting for this clone: This specimen includes other DNA sequences encoding the same CDR3. The rearrangement joins TRBV4-3 to TRBJ2-3; a possible D gene is TRBD2 (6 bases). The germline V gene has CDR1 LGHNA and CDR2 YSLEER. The CDR3 covers 14 residues. The V gene lost 4 bases and the J gene lost 1 base, with 9 bases spanning the gap. The CDR3 DNA is TGCGCCAGCAGCCGAGGCGGGGGCACAGATACGCAGTATTTT. This gives the protein CASSRGGGTDTQYF.